This T cell receptor (beta chain) was captured in a study of post-analysis software for immune sequencing data (dated by TCRdb to between 2015 and 2017). With regard to the full study: The recorded disease courses included relapsing-remitting, secondary progressive and progressive-relapsing multiple sclerosis, and some patients had no subtype annotation. The patient repertoires were compared against 11 previously published healthy control repertoires obtained from donors aged roughly 6 to 28 years. A subset of samples was prepared in parallel using single-end sample barcoding, then pooled and co-amplified after Illumina adapter ligation. The research as a whole found: Strong co-clustering of samples prepared in the same batch was shown by direct clustering with F measure, prompting a batch-effect correction. Patients showed significantly higher frequencies than controls for five TRBV segments, among them TRBV5-6, TRBV5-1 and TRBV20-1. Multiple sclerosis patients had significantly lower normalized Chao1 diversity than controls, a result that suggests substantial peripheral T-cell clonal expansion. The multiple sclerosis patient group was slightly younger than the control group.

Library generation was performed with PCR. Instrument used: Illumina HiSeq 2500. To reduce PCR and sequencing biases, unique molecular identifiers were built into the TCR beta cDNA libraries. Every 1 to 10 million input T cells yielded some 500,000 cDNA molecules, meaning each molecule approximated one T cell. The same protocol used for the earlier healthy control dataset was applied to prepare and sequence the patient libraries. Samples belonging to the same batch were prepared together, multiplexed and sequenced on a shared HiSeq lane. The original pipeline was this. Raw barcoded reads were processed with MIGEC, and single-read molecular identifier groups were discarded before consensus assembly and CDR3 extraction. Clonotype tables were post-analysed with VDJtools, normalizing diversity by down-sampling all datasets to the smallest sample size. To correct batch-related cross-sample contamination, repertoire overlap clustering matched CDR3 amino acid sequences but not nucleotide sequences. TCRdb trimmed the raw reads at Q25, called clones with MiXCR and kept productive beta chains. Rows merge per CDR3 protein into single entries with the most common DNA and genes. These V and J calls are TCRdb output, not the study's own analysis. For this sample the table gives fewer than 850,000 distinct CDR3 sequences, of which about 32% were detected only once. Roughly 0.57% of the sample is taken by the ten largest.

TCR beta repertoires were profiled from peripheral blood of approximately 13 young patients with multiple sclerosis to demonstrate the VDJtools post-analysis software. The multiple sclerosis patients were children and adolescents ranging in age from 6 to 15 years. V is shortened by 1 base, J by 5 bases, and the region joining them spans 11 bases. Taken from cysteine to phenylalanine, the CDR3 has 13 residues. Of all the DNA, just the CDR3 is kept, 39 bases in frame from base 1. CDR1 is given as SQVTM and CDR2 as ANQGSEA, both from the germline V gene. In this sample, this clonotype turned up many times. The specificity of this receptor is unknown. Base qualities are not provided; no much larger clone lies one nucleotide away.

Material for sequencing was blood. The chain is encoded by TRBV29-1 joined to TRBJ2-5; perhaps TRBD1 is the D gene, with 6 bases matching. This receptor was identified in a girl aged 5 to 17 with multiple sclerosis. The DNA is as follows: TGCAGCGTTGAAGGGCAGGGGTGGGAGACCCAGTACTTC. Its translation is CSVEGQGWETQYF.